This T cell receptor beta chain derives from a study of shared clonotypes between healthy human individuals. CDR3 length: 13 amino acids. Trimming pared 10 bases from V and 4 bases from J, leaving 16 bases between. Germline CDR1 LNHDA, CDR2 SQIVND (reference sequence). The assay was carried out at the deep level. Genomic DNA of each subset was evenly split across several immunoSEQ plates. TCRdb's copy holds only in-frame clones and misses some; the assay was immunoSEQ multiplex PCR. The table lists around 1.9 million clones, about 92% of them singletons. Naive CD8 cells comprised CD45RO-negative, CCR7-positively selected cells, excluding terminally differentiated effector memory CD45RA+ cells. There are a few counts of this clone.

V and J are TRBV19 and TRBJ1-1; D not certain. Material for sequencing was naive CD8+ T cells from PBMCs. The source is a man aged 18 to 29 in good health. Some clones in this sample may be carry-over from other donors' samples. The CDR3 loop reads CATANGRGTEAFF. CDR3 sequence (DNA): TGTGCCACGGCGAATGGGCGAGGCACTGAAGCTTTCTTT.